This T cell receptor beta chain was found in a study of cytomegalovirus exposure and HLA in healthy donors. Overall study findings and caveats: Later analysis showed most CMV-associated TCR beta chains appearing HLA-restricted. Productive status was seen about 90% or about 30% of the time for most TCR beta V segments in an earlier analysis. Several V segments, TRBV6-2 and TRBV6-3 among them, could not be told apart and were dropped.

PCR amplification relied on 60 Vbeta primers (plus 13 Jbeta primers). Method: immunoSEQ multiplex PCR; TCRdb's copy keeps in-frame clones and lacks some. The repertoire holds under 110,000 clones, with 75% as singletons. Concerning this clone itself: What it binds is unknown.

Germline assignment: CDR1 SGHRS and CDR2 YFSETQ. The ends lost 2 bases at V and 2 bases at J; junction bases unmatched: 4. The CDR3 is 14 amino acids. This chain joins TRBV5-1 and TRBJ2-7; 7 nucleotides match TRBD2. The specimen was PBMCs. The sequence was obtained from a man aged 50-60 years in good health and CMV-seronegative. The CDR3 reads CASSLRGSPYEQYF. The CDR3 bases are TGCGCCAGCAGCTTACGCGGGAGCCCCTACGAGCAGTACTTC.